This T cell receptor beta chain was observed in a study of response to subunit inactivated influenza vaccine. TCRdb re-analysed the RT-PCR reads in MiXCR, keeping a single row per CDR3 protein. This table holds just under 550,000 distinct CDR3 sequences, under 30% found once. J gave up 7 bases and V 2 bases, and 9 bases lay outside the gene matches. The CDR3 has 15 residues. Germline CDR1 reads LGHDT; CDR2 reads YNNKEL (reference sequence). In addition, the sample was reused for a study of T cells expressing NK-cell markers. That study adds: Beta-chain TCR cDNA was generated via 5'RACE template switching with UMIs.

The rearrangement uses TRBV3-1 and TRBJ2-7, with TRBD1 matching over 9 bases. The specimen comprised CD4+ T cells sorted from PBMCs, sampled approximately 12 days after vaccination. The TCR comes from a man over 45 who received an inactivated influenza vaccine. The CDR3 DNA reads as TGTGCCAGCAGCCAAATACAGGGGGCCGGAAGAGAGCAGTACTTC. Amino acid sequence: CASSQIQGAGREQYF.